This T cell receptor (beta chain) was profiled in a study of metastatic and nonmetastatic thyroid tumors. The CDR3 covers 15 residues. The junction had 12 bases not matched to a gene; V was cut back by 6 bases and J by 7 bases. TCRdb re-clonotyped the PCR reads through MiXCR. The sample holds about 8,400 clones; over 25% are singletons and the top ten take about 20%. No patient had received any treatment before thyroid surgery. The sequence was obtained from a female donor with papillary thyroid cancer or a benign thyroid nodule (not recorded which). Some clones in this sample may be carry-over from other donors' samples. Input material: tumor tissue. The V call is TRBV12-3 or TRBV12-4, the J call TRBJ2-1, with 7 bases that match TRBD1. DNA of the CDR3: TGTGCCAGCAGCACCACAGGGGAGTATGGGAATGAGCAGTTCTTC. Its protein product is CASSTTGEYGNEQFF.